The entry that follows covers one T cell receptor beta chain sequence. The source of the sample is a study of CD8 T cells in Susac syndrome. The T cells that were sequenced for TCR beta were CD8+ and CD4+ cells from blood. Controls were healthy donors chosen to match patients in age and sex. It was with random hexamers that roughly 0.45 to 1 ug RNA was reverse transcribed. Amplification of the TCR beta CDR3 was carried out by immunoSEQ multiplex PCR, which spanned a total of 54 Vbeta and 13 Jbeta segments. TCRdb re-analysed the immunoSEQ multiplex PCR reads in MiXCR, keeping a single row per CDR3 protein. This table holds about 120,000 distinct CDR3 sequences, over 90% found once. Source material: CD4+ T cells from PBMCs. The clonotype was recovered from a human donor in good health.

CDR3 region: CASSPSGNTIYF. In nucleotides, the CDR3 is TGTGCCAGCAGCCCGAGTGGAAACACCATATATTTT. The V gene is TRBV12-3 or TRBV12-4, the J gene TRBJ1-3; D is unclear. Trimming took 6 bases from V and 3 from J, leaving 6 bases between them. The CDR3 is 12 amino acids.